A selection of T cell receptor beta chains follows, all from one sample in a study of blood T cell repertoires in COVID-19. Clones were sequenced by immunoSEQ multiplex PCR, and TCRdb holds only the in-frame ones, with some missing. The sample has roughly 80,000 clones; 86% are singletons. Material: peripheral blood. The receptor set was obtained from an elderly man in a cohort sampled during active COVID-19. Each CDR3 is given with its conserved first and last residue. A D gene is named only where the DNA matches it firmly. Expanded clones get a size class; other rows say once, few or many, or leave the size out.

>TRBV7-9|TRBJ1-2|NA|NA
CASSLASDNHYGYTF
TGTGCCAGCAGCTTAGCGAGCGATAACCACTATGGCTACACCTTC
>TRBV7-2|TRBJ2-3|NA|NA
CASSLTGLAAGDTQYF
TGTGCCAGCAGCTTGACGGGACTCGCGGCGGGAGATACGCAGTATTTT
>TRBV6-2/TRBV6-3|TRBJ1-1|NA|NA
CASSFDRSGAFF
TGTGCCAGCAGTTTCGACAGGTCGGGAGCTTTCTTT
>TRBV2|TRBJ2-5|NA|TRBD2
CASNGRGGLWETQYF
TGTGCCAGCAATGGACGGGGGGGCCTTTGGGAGACCCAGTACTTC
>TRBV5-1|TRBJ2-2|NA|NA
CASSSLPVPTGELFF
TGCGCCAGCAGCTCACTTCCTGTCCCCACCGGGGAGCTGTTTTTT
>TRBV9|TRBJ2-5|NA|NA
CASNRQHQETQYF
TGTGCCAGCAATCGACAGCACCAAGAGACCCAGTACTTC
>TRBV3-1/TRBV3-2|TRBJ1-2|NA|TRBD1
CASSQRQGVSGYTF
TGTGCCAGCAGCCAGAGACAGGGGGTGAGTGGCTACACCTTC
>TRBV5-1|TRBJ2-1|NA|TRBD2
CASSLTGGNEQFF
TGCGCCAGCAGCTTGACGGGGGGGAATGAGCAGTTCTTC
>TRBV11-2|TRBJ2-5|NA|NA
CASSLVGAPQETQYF
TGTGCCAGCAGCTTAGTAGGGGCACCCCAAGAGACCCAGTACTTC
>TRBV6-5|TRBJ1-1|once|TRBD1
CAGGTGANTEAFF
TGTGCCGGTGGGACAGGGGCGAACACTGAAGCTTTCTTT
>TRBV5-6|TRBJ1-1|NA|TRBD1
CASSRDRRFGTEAFF
TGTGCCAGCAGCCGGGACAGGCGATTTGGGACTGAAGCTTTCTTT
>TRBV7-2|TRBJ1-1|NA|NA
CASSPRAGEAFF
TGTGCCAGCAGCCCTCGGGCGGGTGAAGCTTTCTTT
>TRBV28|TRBJ1-5|NA|NA
CASSGGIDQPQHF
TGTGCCAGCAGTGGAGGGATAGATCAGCCCCAGCATTTT
>TRBV6-2/TRBV6-3|TRBJ1-5|NA|TRBD1
CASSTDRVGYQPQHF
TGTGCCAGCAGTACCGACAGGGTTGGATACCAGCCCCAGCATTTT
>TRBV19|TRBJ1-4|NA|NA
CASSTSGGEKLFF
TGTGCCAGTAGTACCTCGGGGGGAGAAAAACTGTTTTTT
>TRBV19|TRBJ2-7|once|TRBD2
CASSIDGNSGRPYEQYF
TGTGCCAGTAGTATAGATGGGAATAGCGGGAGACCCTACGAGCAGTACTTC
>TRBV15|TRBJ2-3|NA|TRBD1
CATSRTHRGPTDTQYF
TGTGCCACCAGCAGAACCCACAGGGGTCCCACAGATACGCAGTATTTT
>TRBV29-1|TRBJ2-1|NA|TRBD2
CSVGPGLAYVNEQFF
TGCAGCGTCGGACCGGGACTAGCGTATGTCAATGAGCAGTTCTTC
>TRBV7-9|TRBJ1-6|once|TRBD1
CASSLWTGDYNSPLHF
TGTGCCAGCAGCCTATGGACAGGGGATTATAATTCACCCCTCCACTTT
>TRBV18|TRBJ1-4|NA|NA
CASSPPSQGYATNEKLFF
TGTGCCAGCTCACCACCCTCCCAGGGGTACGCAACTAATGAAAAACTGTTTTTT
>TRBV7-2|TRBJ2-2|NA|TRBD1
CASSRRQGNGELFF
TGTGCCAGCAGCCGCCGACAGGGGAACGGGGAGCTGTTTTTT
>TRBV6-5|TRBJ2-7|NA|NA
CASRTGLTYEQYF
TGTGCCAGCAGGACGGGACTGACCTACGAGCAGTACTTC
>TRBV5-4|TRBJ1-1|NA|TRBD1
CATRGTRLPLPEAFF
TGTGCCACCAGGGGGACACGGCTTCCACTCCCTGAAGCTTTCTTT
>TRBV5-1|TRBJ2-3|NA|TRBD1
CASSRQPGQGTDTQYF
TGCGCCAGCAGCCGACAGCCAGGACAGGGAACAGATACGCAGTATTTT
>TRBV5-1|TRBJ2-2|once|NA
CASSFQQVSGELFF
TGCGCCAGCAGCTTCCAACAGGTGTCCGGGGAGCTGTTTTTT